What follows are 31 T cell receptor beta chains derived from one specimen sequenced in a study of CD8 T cells in ankylosing spondylitis. Via MiXCR, TCRdb re-called the 5' RACE reads, giving one row per CDR3 protein. The table records approximately 92,000 distinct CDR3 sequences, 8.5% to 9% of them present only once. The sample taken for sequencing was blood, either unsorted or a sorted T cell fraction (not recorded which). The receptor set was obtained from a male donor with ankylosing spondylitis or in good health (not recorded which).

This clonotype has ten or more counts. The chain couples TRBV4-1 to TRBJ1-5; TRBD1 matches 8 bases. CDR3 length: 20 amino acids. Unmatched junction bases numbered 17, after V lost 4 bases and J lost 0 bases. Germline assignment: CDR1 MGHRA and CDR2 YSYEKL. The CDR3 protein is CASSRTIFTGGAGSNQPQHF. The CDR3 nucleotides are TGCGCCAGCAGCCGAACGATCTTTACAGGGGGGGCGGGTAGCAATCAGCCCCAGCATTTT.

This clonotype was detected many times. The chain uses TRBV29-1 and TRBJ2-7; D not certain. Between the trimmed V and J ends, which lost 0 bases and 2 bases, there was a span of 8 bases. The CDR3 has 13 residues. Germline CDR1 is SQVTM and CDR2 is ANQGSEA. DNA for the CDR3: TGCAGCGTTGAAGAAGGACGGCCCTACGAGCAGTACTTC. This encodes CSVEEGRPYEQYF.

The rearrangement uses TRBV5-1 and TRBJ1-1; possible D gene TRBD1, 6 bases. The V end was cut by 3 bases, the J end by 1 base, with 10 bases between. This CDR3 is 14 amino acids long. Germline CDR1 SGHRS, CDR2 YFSETQ. DNA of the CDR3: TGCGCCAGCAGCTACGGGACACCGAACACTGAAGCTTTCTTT. It is translated as CASSYGTPNTEAFF.

This clonotype was counted only a few times. The rearrangement joins TRBV21-1 to TRBJ2-7; the table calls TRBD1, which could not be checked here. TRBV21-1 is deemed a pseudogene. The CDR3 length is 14 residues. Here the CDR3 reads CASSKGGDPYEQYF. The CDR3 nucleotides read TGTGCCAGCAGCAAAGGGGGGGACCCCTACGAGCAGTACTTC.

The table lists this clonotype with many counts. The V gene is TRBV5-1, the J gene TRBJ2-5; 8 bases match TRBD1. CDR3 length: 14 amino acids. V shed 4 bases and J 1 base; nucleotides not matched to a gene: 3. CDR1 and CDR2 from the germline V gene are SGHRS and YFSETQ. The CDR3 sequence: CASSTTGGQETQYF. The CDR3 nucleotides are TGCGCCAGCAGCACCACAGGGGGCCAAGAGACCCAGTACTTC.

This clonotype appeared many times. The chain employs TRBV28 and TRBJ2-5; TRBD1 matches at 7 bases. With 5 bases clipped from V and 3 bases from J, the junction kept 3 bases outside the gene matches. Germline V gives CDR1 MDHEN, CDR2 SYDVKM. The CDR3 has 13 amino acids. CDR3 nucleotide sequence: TGTGCCAGCAGTGGGGGACAGAAAGAGACCCAGTACTTC. It codes for CASSGGQKETQYF.

This clonotype has ten or more counts. V gene TRBV7-2 combines with J gene TRBJ1-1; D is unclear. V lost 1 base to trimming and J lost 0 bases, with 12 bases between them. The CDR3 extends over 16 amino acids. Germline values: CDR1 SGHTA, CDR2 FQGNSA. The CDR3 DNA reads as TGTGCCAGCAGCTTAGACGGCAGGTTGATGAACACTGAAGCTTTCTTT. Protein sequence: CASSLDGRLMNTEAFF. Using reference TRBV7-2 and TRBJ1-1 for the parts outside the CDR3, the full variable domain is GAGVSQSPSNKVTEKGKDVELRCDPISGHTALYWYRQSLGQGLEFLIYFQGNSAPDKSGLPSDRFSAERTGGSVSTLTIQRTQQEDSAVYLCASSLDGRLMNTEAFFGQGTRLTVV.

This clonotype was counted ten times or more. The J gene is TRBJ2-6, the V gene TRBV5-1, with TRBD2 matching over 7 bases. Germline V gene lookup returns CDR1 SGHRS and CDR2 YFSETQ. The CDR3 has 13 residues. The V segment lost 4 bases and the J segment 13 bases; nucleotides outside the gene matches: 8. CDR3 DNA: TGCGCCAGCAGCCAGACTAGCCAAGGAGTCCTGACTTTC. Amino acids: CASSQTSQGVLTF.

In its sample, this clonotype was seen a few times. The chain's CDR3 is CAWASGDAFSYNEQFF. The CDR3, as DNA: TGTGCCTGGGCTAGCGGTGATGCCTTCTCCTACAATGAGCAGTTCTTC. The chain uses TRBV30 and TRBJ2-1; 7 positions match TRBD2. Germline V gives CDR1 GTSNPN, CDR2 SVGIG (reference sequence). V dropped 5 bases and J dropped 0; count of bases not matched to a gene: 10. The CDR3 is made up of 16 amino acids.

This clonotype was recorded at least ten times. The chain couples TRBV7-9 to TRBJ1-1; D unresolved. Germline loops: CDR1 SEHNR, CDR2 FQNEAQ (reference sequence). Trimming pared 4 bases from V and 4 bases from J, leaving 16 bases between. This CDR3 has 15 amino acids. The CDR3 DNA is TGTGCCAGCAGCTCCCCGTCGGGGTATCTCACTGAAGCTTTCTTT. Amino acid sequence: CASSSPSGYLTEAFF.

This clonotype was seen many times. The chain employs TRBV7-3 and TRBJ2-5; D gene unclear. Trimming left V 4 bases short and J 2 bases short, with 8 bases between. Germline assignment: CDR1 SGHTA and CDR2 FQGTGA. The CDR3 runs 13 residues. The CDR3 nucleotides read TGTGCCAGCAGCTCCAGTGTACAAGAGACCCAGTACTTC. Its protein is CASSSSVQETQYF.

In this sample, this clonotype turned up a few times. The chain has TRBV7-9 and TRBJ2-2; 10 bases fit TRBD1. V dropped 3 bases and J dropped 6; count of bases not matched to a gene: 10. Germline V gene sequence: CDR1 SEHNR, CDR2 FQNEAQ (reference sequence). CDR3 length: 17 residues. CDR3 in amino acids: CASSLGTGTGVAGELFF. The DNA of the CDR3 is TGTGCCAGCAGCTTGGGGACTGGGACAGGGGTAGCCGGGGAGCTGTTTTTT.

The table lists this clonotype with many counts. The chain's CDR3 is CAGQGGTGELFF. CDR3 DNA: TGTGCTGGGCAGGGGGGCACCGGGGAGCTGTTTTTT. V and J are TRBV28 and TRBJ2-2, with a tentative D call TRBD1 (7 bases). The CDR3 sequence is 12 residues long. CDR1 is MDHEN, CDR2 SYDVKM, per germline. Based on the CDR3 plus reference TRBV28 and TRBJ2-2, the full variable domain is DVKVTQSSRYLVKRTGEKVFLECVQDMDHENMFWYRQDPGLGLRLIYFSYDVKMKEKGDIPEGYSVSREKKERFSLILESASTNQTSMYLCAGQGGTGELFFGEGSRLTVL.

This clonotype came up a few times. This chain joins TRBV7-9 and TRBJ1-1; maybe TRBD1 (5 bases). The CDR3 is made up of 16 amino acids. CDR1 is SEHNR, CDR2 FQNEAQ, per germline (reference sequence). V gave up 4 bases and J gave up 0 bases, with 15 bases separating them. CDR3 protein: CASSSLRGVLNTEAFF. DNA for the CDR3: TGTGCCAGCAGCTCTTTACGAGGGGTGCTGAACACTGAAGCTTTCTTT. Based on the CDR3 plus reference TRBV7-9 and TRBJ1-1, the full variable domain is DTGVSQNPRHKITKRGQNVTFRCDPISEHNRLYWYRQTLGQGPEFLTYFQNEAQLEKSRLLSDRFSAERPKGSFSTLEIQRTEQGDSAMYLCASSSLRGVLNTEAFFGQGTRLTVV.

As regards this clonotype: One base away lies a much larger clone, so this may be a sequencing read error. This rearrangement joins TRBV6-1 to TRBJ2-7; weak D call: TRBD1 (6 bases). The CDR3 covers 16 residues. Germline V gene lookup returns CDR1 MNHNS and CDR2 SASEGT. DNA for the CDR3: TGTGCCAGCAGCCTCACGGGACACTTCTTATCCTACGTGCAGTACTTC. Translation gives CASSLTGHFLSYVQYF.

In its sample, this clonotype was seen many times. The chain joins TRBV5-1 to TRBJ2-7; the match to TRBD2 covers 7 bases. The ends lost 7 bases at V and 0 bases at J; junction bases unmatched: 10. The germline V gene has CDR1 SGHRS and CDR2 YFSETQ. This CDR3 has 15 amino acids. Here the CDR3 reads CASRVPGGGSYEQYF. In DNA, the CDR3 is TGCGCCAGCCGGGTCCCCGGCGGGGGCTCCTACGAGCAGTACTTC.

At least ten counts were recorded for this clonotype. As DNA, the CDR3 is TGTGCCAGCAACGTTGGAGCGGGGGGGATTAGTGAGCAGTTCTTC. Translated: CASNVGAGGISEQFF. The chain employs TRBV12-3 or TRBV12-4 and TRBJ2-1; 10 bases are a match to TRBD2. With V trimmed by 7 bases and J by 9 bases, 12 bases remained unmatched. CDR3 length: 15 amino acids.

Many counts were recorded for this clonotype. V is TRBV6-1 and J is TRBJ2-7; D not resolved. The CDR3 covers 14 residues. Germline V gene data show CDR1 as MNHNS and CDR2 as SASEGT. V lost 5 bases and J lost 2, with 13 bases in between. The chain's CDR3 is CASSLLNRAYEQYF. CDR3 sequence (DNA): TGTGCCAGCAGTCTCCTGAACCGGGCCTACGAGCAGTACTTC.

This clonotype was seen ten or more times. CDR3 residues: CASKPSGQGRFETQYF. The CDR3 coding sequence is TGCGCCAGCAAGCCTTCGGGACAGGGTCGGTTTGAGACCCAGTACTTC. J is TRBJ2-5 and V is TRBV5-1, with 9 bases fitting TRBD1. In germline, CDR1 is SGHRS, CDR2 YFSETQ. J lost 5 bases, V lost 6 bases, and 14 bases had no gene match. The CDR3 is made up of 16 amino acids.

In its sample, this clonotype was seen a few times. DNA for the CDR3: TGTGCCGTATATGAAGGGAATCGACAAGAGACCCAGTACTTC. This sequence encodes CAVYEGNRQETQYF. The chain employs TRBV6-1 and TRBJ2-5; no clear D gene. The CDR3 consists of 14 residues. Trimming stripped 11 bases from V and 2 bases from J, with 18 bases between. Germline V gene sequence: CDR1 MNHNS, CDR2 SASEGT.

This clonotype was counted ten times or more. The J gene is TRBJ1-1, the V gene TRBV5-1; no clear D gene. Deletions cut 4 bases from V and 4 bases from J, with 17 bases between. From germline, CDR1 is SGHRS and CDR2 YFSETQ. The CDR3 has 15 amino acids. CDR3 residues: CASSLPSGGSTEAFF. The CDR3 DNA reads as TGCGCCAGCAGCCTTCCCTCCGGTGGGAGCACTGAAGCTTTCTTT. The variable domain in full, completed from reference TRBV5-1 and TRBJ1-1, reads KAGVTQTPRYLIKTRGQQVTLSCSPISGHRSVSWYQQTPGQGLQFLFEYFSETQRNKGNFPGRFSGRQFSNSRSEMNVSTLELGDSALYLCASSLPSGGSTEAFFGQGTRLTVV.

This clonotype was recorded many times. This chain joins TRBV6-2 or TRBV6-3 and TRBJ2-3; 9 bases align to TRBD1. The CDR3 extends over 14 amino acids. The germline CDR1 and CDR2 sequences are MNHEY and SVGEGT. V dropped 5 bases and J dropped 3; count of bases not matched to a gene: 3. The CDR3 region is CASSRGQGTDTQYF. The CDR3, as DNA: TGTGCCAGCAGTCGGGGACAGGGAACAGATACGCAGTATTTT.

This clonotype was seen many times. This chain links TRBV3-1 with TRBJ2-1; 10 positions agree with TRBD1. The ends lost 1 base at V and 4 bases at J; junction bases unmatched: 1. Germline CDR1 and CDR2: LGHDT and YNNKEL (reference sequence). This CDR3 region has 15 residues. CDR3 amino acids: CASSQGTGGYNEQFF. The CDR3 bases are TGTGCCAGCAGCCAAGGGACAGGGGGATACAATGAGCAGTTCTTC.

This clonotype was recorded a few times. This CDR3 is CASRSSGGAYEQYF. The DNA for the CDR3 is TGCGCCAGCAGGAGTAGCGGGGGGGCCTACGAGCAGTACTTC. The J gene is TRBJ2-7, the V gene TRBV10-2; TRBD2 aligns across 11 bases. This CDR3 has 14 amino acids. J was trimmed by 2 bases and V by 6 bases; bases with no gene match: 3. Germline V gives CDR1 WSHSY, CDR2 SAAADI.

This clonotype was counted many times. V is TRBV20-1 and J is TRBJ1-2; tentatively, D is TRBD1 (6 bases). The CDR3 sequence is 17 residues long. The V gene's germline CDR1 is DFQATT and CDR2 SNEGSKA (reference sequence). Deletions cut 4 bases from V and 0 bases from J, with 21 bases between. CDR3 sequence: CSANRQSRDIANYGYTF. CDR3 bases: TGCAGTGCTAATCGACAATCCAGGGACATTGCTAACTATGGCTACACCTTC.

This clonotype was counted at least ten times. The chain couples TRBV6-1 to TRBJ2-7; D gene ambiguous. Trimming removed 11 bases from V and 0 bases from J, with 17 bases in between. Germline V gives CDR1 MNHNS, CDR2 SASEGT. CDR3 length: 14 residues. CDR3 bases: TGTGCCGGGAAATCGTCCCTGAGCTCCTACGAGCAGTACTTC. Translated, it gives CAGKSSLSSYEQYF.

This clonotype was observed many times. The CDR3 region has the DNA TGCGCCAGCACCCCCGGGGGGTACGAGCAGTACTTC. Its protein product is CASTPGGYEQYF. V usage is TRBV5-1 and J usage is TRBJ2-7; 7 nucleotides agree with TRBD2. J lost 4 bases, V lost 6 bases, and 4 bases had no gene match. CDR1 and CDR2 from the germline V gene are SGHRS and YFSETQ. CDR3 length: 12 amino acids. The variable domain in full, with the rest retrieved from reference TRBV5-1 and TRBJ2-7, is KAGVTQTPRYLIKTRGQQVTLSCSPISGHRSVSWYQQTPGQGLQFLFEYFSETQRNKGNFPGRFSGRQFSNSRSEMNVSTLELGDSALYLCASTPGGYEQYFGPGTRLTVT.

V is TRBV20-1 and J is TRBJ1-1; D unclear. V shed 6 bases and J shed 12 bases, with 17 bases lying between them. The CDR3 is made up of 11 amino acids. Germline V CDR1 and CDR2: DFQATT, SNEGSKA (reference sequence). The CDR3 coding sequence is TGCAGTGCACCGACACGCACGGGGACTTTCTTT. Translation gives CSAPTRTGTFF.

Details on this clonotype: Germline and junction disagree at one end, which may indicate a read error. J is TRBJ2-3 and V is TRBV3-1; tentative D call: TRBD1 (5 bases). The germline CDR1 and CDR2 sequences are LGHDT and YNNKEL (reference sequence). The CDR3 sequence is 15 residues long. The CDR3 region has the DNA TGTGCCAGCAGCCAAGTCGATGATCCGACAGCTACGCAGTATTTT. Residues: CASSQVDDPTATQYF.

This clonotype has ten or more counts. V is TRBV9 and J is TRBJ1-5; possible D gene TRBD1, 6 bases. Germline lookup yields CDR1 SGDLS and CDR2 YYNGEE. The CDR3 runs to 14 residues. The V and J ends lost 3 bases and 0 bases respectively, with 7 bases between them. The CDR3 loop reads CASSGQDSNQPQHF. The CDR3 DNA follows: TGTGCCAGCAGCGGACAGGATAGCAATCAGCCCCAGCATTTT.

This clonotype was detected many times. The chain combines TRBV6-5 with TRBJ2-7, with 10 bases aligning to TRBD2. Trimming at V came to 0 bases and at J to 4 bases, leaving 3 bases not matched to a gene. This CDR3 is 15 amino acids long. Germline V gives CDR1 MNHEY, CDR2 SVGAGI. CDR3 coding DNA: TGTGCCAGCAGTTACTCGGGACTAGCGAGGTACGAGCAGTACTTC. Its protein is CASSYSGLARYEQYF.